This T cell receptor beta chain was retrieved from a study of OX40 agonist ivuxolimab in advanced cancers. Overall study: In this cohort, patients received ivuxolimab, an agonistic anti-OX40 (CD134) antibody. Whole-study results and caveats: Low normalized T-cell clonal expansion also characterized some of the nonresponders. Average numbers of expanded clones were greater in CD8+ T cells than in CD4+. Among the lowest levels of clonal expansion were found in partial responders at 0.1-3.0 mg/kg.

This clone occurred a few times. What it binds is not known. The repertoire was sequenced with immunoSEQ multiplex PCR; TCRdb's copy has only in-frame clones and lacks some. This repertoire shows 55,000 to 70,000 clones, nearly 85% found once; its top ten account for roughly a tenth. The sequences come from CD4+ or CD8+ T cells sorted from blood, collected in a trial of the OX40 agonist ivuxolimab. This receptor was identified in an adult with an advanced solid tumor such as melanoma, head and neck, liver or kidney cancer.

This CDR3 is CASSRDRGTGELFF. CDR3 DNA: TGTGCCAGCAGCCGGGACAGGGGGACCGGGGAGCTGTTTTTT. The chain carries TRBV7-3 and TRBJ2-2; 11 bases are shared with TRBD1. There are 14 residues in the CDR3. CDR1 and CDR2 from the germline V gene are SGHTA and FQGTGA. V trimming: 5 bases; J trimming: 5 bases; junction bases outside the gene matches: 1.